A selection of T cell receptor beta chains follows, all from one sample in a study of CD8 T cells in ankylosing spondylitis. TCRdb reprocessed the 5' RACE reads via MiXCR and lists one record per CDR3 protein. The repertoire holds 700,000 to 1,000,000 distinct CDR3 sequences, with over 9.5% as singletons. The sequenced sample consisted of blood, either unsorted or a sorted T cell fraction (not recorded which). Receptors were obtained from a male donor with ankylosing spondylitis. The CDR3 runs from the conserved cysteine through the conserved F or W. The order of the fields is J gene, clone size, D gene, V gene, CDR3 DNA, CDR3 protein. The D gene is left open where the match is weak. Clone size is given for some rows only: seen once, a few or many times, or a class if the clone is expanded.

J: TRBJ2-7; size: NA; D: TRBD1; V: TRBV7-9; DNA: TGTGCCAGCCGGCAGGGGGCTGGGTACGAGCAGTACTTC; CDR3: CASRQGAGYEQYF
J: TRBJ2-5; size: few; D: TRBD2; V: TRBV9; DNA: TGTGCCAGCGGGGGGTCTGGCGGGGGGGCCGGAGAGACCCAGTACTTC; CDR3: CASGGSGGGAGETQYF
J: TRBJ1-3; size: few; D: NA; V: TRBV9; DNA: TGTGCCAGCAGCGTAGGGGCAGTTAACTCTGGAAACACCATATATTTT; CDR3: CASSVGAVNSGNTIYF
J: TRBJ1-1; size: NA; D: TRBD1; V: TRBV19; DNA: TGTGCCAGTAGGAGCGGACAGGGGATGAGTCTGGGGACTGAAGCTTTCTTT; CDR3: CASRSGQGMSLGTEAFF
J: TRBJ2-1; size: NA; D: TRBD2; V: TRBV29-1; DNA: TGCAGTTGGCGGGCGGGAGTTTACAATGAGCAGTTCTTC; CDR3: CSWRAGVYNEQFF
J: TRBJ2-1; size: many; D: NA; V: TRBV6-5; DNA: TGTGCCAGCAGTTACGAGGGGAGGCCTACCTACAATGAGCAGTTCTTC; CDR3: CASSYEGRPTYNEQFF
J: TRBJ2-7; size: few; D: TRBD2; V: TRBV12-3/TRBV12-4; DNA: TGTGCCAGCAGTTTTTATATGGGGGGGACTAACGAGCAGTACTTC; CDR3: CASSFYMGGTNEQYF
J: TRBJ1-1; size: many; D: NA; V: TRBV18; DNA: TGTGCCAGCTCACTAGACAGTGAAGCTTTCTTT; CDR3: CASSLDSEAFF
J: TRBJ2-6; size: NA; D: NA; V: TRBV18; DNA: TGTGCCAGCTCACCCCCTTCTTTAGACGTCCTGACTTTC; CDR3: CASSPPSLDVLTF
J: TRBJ2-2; size: NA; D: NA; V: TRBV10-3; DNA: TGTGCCATCAGTGGGGCGACCGGGGAGCTGTTTTTT; CDR3: CAISGATGELFF
J: TRBJ1-5; size: few; D: TRBD1; V: TRBV6-2/TRBV6-3; DNA: TGTGCCAGCAGTTACACCAAGAACAGGGGGTTAGGCCAGCCCCAGCATTTT; CDR3: CASSYTKNRGLGQPQHF
J: TRBJ2-7; size: NA; D: TRBD2; V: TRBV6-5; DNA: TGTGCCAGCAGTTACTCTCAGGCGGGACTAGCGGCCTTTACCTACGAGCAGTACTTC; CDR3: CASSYSQAGLAAFTYEQYF
J: TRBJ1-6; size: NA; D: NA; V: TRBV7-9; DNA: TGTGCCAGCAGCTTGTCATTCTTCCCCCTCCACTTT; CDR3: CASSLSFFPLHF
J: TRBJ2-3; size: few; D: TRBD2; V: TRBV20-1; DNA: TGCAGTGCGCCTCCCGCCGGGAGGCGAGATACGCAGTATTTT; CDR3: CSAPPAGRRDTQYF
J: TRBJ2-1; size: few; D: NA; V: TRBV18; DNA: TGTGCCAGCTCACCAATGGAGGCCTACAATGAGCAGTTCTTC; CDR3: CASSPMEAYNEQFF
J: TRBJ2-5; size: NA; D: TRBD2; V: TRBV12-3/TRBV12-4; DNA: TGTGCCAGCAGCCCCCGGGGGGAAGTTTGGGAGACCCAGTACTTC; CDR3: CASSPRGEVWETQYF
J: TRBJ2-3; size: few; D: TRBD2; V: TRBV20-1; DNA: TGCAGTGCTAGACATAGCGGGACTAGCACAGATACGCAGTATTTT; CDR3: CSARHSGTSTDTQYF
J: TRBJ2-1; size: few; D: TRBD2; V: TRBV7-9; DNA: TGTGCCAGCAGCTACACTAGCGGGGGAGGCAATGAGCAGTTCTTC; CDR3: CASSYTSGGGNEQFF
J: TRBJ1-2; size: many; D: TRBD1; V: TRBV20-1; DNA: TGCAGTGGGGGGGGAACCGGACAGGGCGCAAACTATGGCTACACCTTC; CDR3: CSGGGTGQGANYGYTF
J: TRBJ2-3; size: few; D: TRBD2; V: TRBV20-1; DNA: TGCAGTGCAAAGGCGGGAGGGACAGATACGCAGTATTTT; CDR3: CSAKAGGTDTQYF
J: TRBJ1-5; size: NA; D: NA; V: TRBV9; DNA: TGTGCCAGCAGCCCGAGCATCAATCAGCCCCAGCATTTT; CDR3: CASSPSINQPQHF
J: TRBJ2-2; size: NA; D: NA; V: TRBV20-1; DNA: TGCAGTGCTCTAGGGGTTGGCACCGGGGAGCTGTTTTTT; CDR3: CSALGVGTGELFF
J: TRBJ2-3; size: few; D: TRBD2; V: TRBV6-1; DNA: TGTGCCAGCACGGCATCCGGGACTAGCGGGCCAGATACGCAGTATTTT; CDR3: CASTASGTSGPDTQYF
J: TRBJ2-5; size: NA; D: TRBD1; V: TRBV29-1; DNA: TGCAGCGTTGAATACACAGGGGGGGAGACCCAGTACTTC; CDR3: CSVEYTGGETQYF
J: TRBJ2-7; size: NA; D: NA; V: TRBV5-1; DNA: TGCGCCAGCAGCCGGGGGCGCCTTCCAGAGCAGTACTTC; CDR3: CASSRGRLPEQYF
J: TRBJ1-2; size: NA; D: NA; V: TRBV4-3; DNA: TGCGCCAGCAGCCAAGATTCGCGGCCTAATGGCTACACCTTC; CDR3: CASSQDSRPNGYTF
J: TRBJ2-7; size: NA; D: TRBD2; V: TRBV20-1; DNA: TGCAGTGCTAGTCGGGGGGGGGCGCAGTACTTC; CDR3: CSASRGGAQYF